These 19 T cell receptor beta chains originate from one sample sequenced in a study of blood T cell repertoires in COVID-19. Sequencing was performed with immunoSEQ multiplex PCR; in TCRdb, only in-frame clones are kept and a portion is missing. Of under 300,000 clones listed, over 75% are singletons. The specimen was peripheral blood. Receptors originate from a human donor in a cohort sampled during active COVID-19.

V is TRBV16 and J is TRBJ1-2; 9 bases are shared with TRBD1. Unmatched junction bases numbered 4, after V lost 5 bases and J lost 6 bases. Germline V lookup: CDR1 KGHSY, CDR2 FQNENV. The CDR3 is made up of 13 amino acids. The CDR3 loop reads CASSSQGANGYTF. The CDR3 DNA is TGTGCCAGCAGCTCACAGGGGGCTAATGGCTACACCTTC.

The rearrangement links TRBV11-1 to TRBJ1-3, with D unresolved. V shed 3 bases and J shed 0 bases, with 12 bases lying between them. CDR3 length: 16 amino acids. Germline lookup yields CDR1 SGHAT and CDR2 FQDESV (reference sequence). The CDR3 spells CASSLRPLDSGNTIYF. The DNA for the CDR3 is TGTGCCAGCAGCTTGCGGCCCCTGGACTCTGGAAACACCATATATTTT.

The V call is TRBV19, the J call TRBJ1-5, with 11 nucleotides matching TRBD1. The germline gives CDR1 LNHDA, CDR2 SQIVND (reference sequence). The V and J ends lost 4 bases and 4 bases, in that order; junction bases with no gene match: 6. This CDR3 has 16 residues. Here the CDR3 DNA reads TGTGCCAGTAGTACGGACAGGGGGCAGGGAAATCAGCCCCAGCATTTT. Amino acid sequence: CASSTDRGQGNQPQHF.

The chain uses TRBV5-1 and TRBJ2-7; 12 nucleotides match TRBD1. CDR1 and CDR2 from the germline V gene are SGHRS and YFSETQ. Trimming removed 2 bases from V and 5 bases from J; junction bases left unmatched: 11. There are 17 residues in the CDR3. The CDR3 sequence: CASSFYFGTGGKDEQYF. DNA of the CDR3: TGCGCCAGCAGCTTTTATTTCGGGACAGGGGGCAAGGACGAGCAGTACTTC.

This clone was seen a few times. This chain joins TRBV5-4 and TRBJ2-1; 10 bases agree with TRBD2. Germline CDR1 and CDR2: SGHNT and YYREEE (reference sequence). The CDR3 loop spans 15 amino acids. V lost 3 bases and J lost 6; bases outside the gene matches: 6. The CDR3 reads CASSSLAGVVNEQFF. In DNA form, the CDR3 reads TGTGCCAGCAGCTCCCTAGCGGGGGTTGTCAATGAGCAGTTCTTC.

This chain uses TRBV2 with TRBJ2-7; possible D gene TRBD1, 6 bases. Germline CDR1 and CDR2: SNHLY and FYNNEI. CDR3 length: 15 amino acids. Trimming pared 6 bases from V and 4 bases from J, leaving 19 bases between. The CDR3 coding sequence is TGTGCCAGCAGAGTCATAGGGACATCCGGATACGAGCAGTACTTC. Its protein is CASRVIGTSGYEQYF.

The chain couples TRBV7-2 to TRBJ1-5, with a possible D match to TRBD1 (5 bases). Deletions cut 4 bases from V and 7 bases from J, with 11 bases between. Germline V gene sequence: CDR1 SGHTA, CDR2 FQGNSA. This CDR3 comprises 13 residues. CDR3 loop: CASSSWGGQPQHF. The CDR3, as DNA: TGTGCCAGCAGCTCGTGGGGGGGACAGCCCCAGCATTTT.

This rearrangement joins TRBV28 to TRBJ2-5, with 7 nucleotides matching TRBD1. The CDR3 has 12 residues. The V and J ends lost 8 bases and 5 bases, in that order; junction bases with no gene match: 5. The germline CDR1 and CDR2 sequences are MDHEN and SYDVKM. As DNA, the CDR3 is TGTGCCAGCGGGAACAGGGGTGAGACCCAGTACTTC. Translating it yields CASGNRGETQYF.

This rearrangement joins TRBV5-8 to TRBJ2-3, with 11 nucleotides matching TRBD1. This CDR3 is 14 amino acids long. The germline V gene encodes CDR1 SGHTS and CDR2 YDEGEE. V lost 4 bases and J lost 5; bases outside the gene matches: 3. The DNA for the CDR3 is TGTGCCAGCAGCCTGGGACAGGGGGGAGATACGCAGTATTTT. Translation: CASSLGQGGDTQYF.

The chain is built from TRBV9 and TRBJ2-3, with D perhaps matching TRBD1 (5 bases). Trimming pared 2 bases from V and 4 bases from J, leaving 11 bases between. Germline V CDR1 and CDR2: SGDLS, YYNGEE. CDR3 length: 14 amino acids. CDR3 protein: CASSVNIGADTQYF. The CDR3 bases are TGTGCCAGCAGCGTTAATATAGGGGCAGATACGCAGTATTTT.

This clone was recorded once. V gene TRBV4-2 combines with J gene TRBJ2-3, with D perhaps matching TRBD2 (5 bases). CDR1 and CDR2 (germline): LGHNA, YNFKEQ. The V gene lost 0 bases and the J gene lost 2 bases, with 18 bases spanning the gap. This CDR3 spans 18 amino acids. CDR3 DNA sequence: TGTGCCAGCAGCCAAGAGGTCCCTAGCCCTACCTCCACAGATACGCAGTATTTT. Translation: CASSQEVPSPTSTDTQYF.

The chain carries TRBV25-1 and TRBJ2-3; weak D call: TRBD1 (6 bases). The germline gives CDR1 MGHDK, CDR2 SYGVNS. The CDR3 has 16 amino acids. Trimming shortened V by 5 bases and J by 0 bases, and 15 bases separated the two germline ends. CDR3 loop: CASSPFRGGSTDTQYF. The CDR3 nucleotides are TGTGCCAGCAGTCCCTTCAGGGGCGGGAGCACAGATACGCAGTATTTT. The full variable domain, its missing parts supplied by reference TRBV25-1 and TRBJ2-3, is EADIYQTPRYLVIGTGKKITLECSQTMGHDKMYWYQQDPGMELHLIHYSYGVNSTEKGDLSSESTVSRIRTEHFPLTLESARPSHTSQYLCASSPFRGGSTDTQYFGPGTRLTVL.

With respect to this clone: A much larger clonotype is one base distant, so this may be a read error. Other DNA sequences of this sample code for an identical CDR3. The chain carries TRBV7-9 and TRBJ2-3; 11 bases fit TRBD1. The V and J ends lost 3 bases and 4 bases, in that order; junction bases with no gene match: 0. Germline CDR1 and CDR2: SEHNR and FQNEAQ (reference sequence). This CDR3 is 14 amino acids long. Here the CDR3 reads CASSLGQGADTQYF. Written as DNA, the CDR3 is TGTGCCAGCAGCTTGGGACAGGGGGCAGATACGCAGTATTTT.

The V gene is TRBV6-4, the J gene TRBJ2-3, with TRBD1 identical over 7 bases. The V segment lost 2 bases and the J segment 13 bases; nucleotides outside the gene matches: 9. From germline, CDR1 is MRHNA and CDR2 SNTAGT. The CDR3 consists of 13 residues. The DNA of the CDR3 is TGTGCCAGCAGTGACCGGGACAGAAATACTAAGTATTTT. It translates to CASSDRDRNTKYF.

Here the CDR3 reads CASSPSGAGGYGGYTF. The CDR3 coding sequence is TGTGCCAGCAGTCCATCCGGAGCAGGGGGCTATGGCGGCTACACCTTC. The chain has TRBV28 and TRBJ1-2; 8 positions agree with TRBD1. The CDR3 spans 16 residues. The germline gives CDR1 MDHEN, CDR2 SYDVKM. V was pared by 5 bases and J by 8 bases, with 16 bases of the junction left unmatched.

This clone was counted only a few times. The J gene is TRBJ2-7, the V gene TRBV5-4, with D possibly TRBD2 on 5 matching bases. Looked up from germline, CDR1 is SGHNT and CDR2 is YYREEE (reference sequence). Trimming removed 0 bases from V and 6 bases from J, with 7 bases in between. The CDR3 spans 12 residues. CDR3 in amino acids: CASSLAGSEQYF. CDR3 DNA sequence: TGTGCCAGCAGCTTGGCTGGGAGCGAGCAGTACTTC. The full variable domain, completed using reference TRBV5-4 and TRBJ2-7, is ETGVTQSPTHLIKTRGQQVTLRCSSQSGHNTVSWYQQALGQGPQFIFQYYREEENGRGNFPPRFSGLQFPNYSSELNVNALELDDSALYLCASSLAGSEQYFGPGTRLTVT.

V and J are TRBV7-9 and TRBJ2-7; 14 nucleotides match TRBD2. The germline V gene encodes CDR1 SEHNR and CDR2 FQNEAQ (reference sequence). Losses at the gene ends were 5 bases for V and 6 bases for J; bases not matched to a gene: 0. The CDR3 covers 13 residues. The CDR3 DNA reads TGTGCCAGCAGCGGACTAGCGGGAGGCGAGCAGTACTTC. Its translation is CASSGLAGGEQYF.

In its sample, this clone was seen a few times. The chain recombines TRBV20-1 with TRBJ2-3; D unclear. The length of the CDR3 is 11 residues. V was clipped by 5 bases and J by 3 bases, with 6 bases between them. Per the germline V gene, CDR1 is DFQATT and CDR2 is SNEGSKA (reference sequence). The CDR3 region is CSASHTDTQYF. CDR3 DNA: TGCAGTGCTTCCCATACAGATACGCAGTATTTT.

The rearrangement links TRBV6-4 to TRBJ1-2; TRBD1 might be the D (6 bases). Deletions cut 7 bases from V and 2 bases from J, with 11 bases between. The CDR3 loop spans 13 amino acids. Germline CDR1 and CDR2: MRHNA and SNTAGT. In DNA, the CDR3 is TGTGCCAGCAATTATAGGGGGAACTATGGCTACACCTTC. Residues: CASNYRGNYGYTF.